This TCR beta chain was recovered during a study of spatial heterogeneity in lung cancer. At the level of the study: Sequencing consistently turned up more beta-chain sequences than alpha-chain sequences. As counted in raw reads, each unique TCR and UMI combination appeared more than ten times on average.

General observations from the study: Mutation counts in tumors were tracked by counts of expanded intratumoral alpha and beta TCRs. Alpha and beta chain coverage of tumor T cells was estimated at about 7% and 13%, respectively.

TCRdb fed the 5' RACE reads into MiXCR, producing one record per CDR3 protein. The sample consists of 7,000 to 8,000 distinct CDR3 sequences, just over 8% of them appearing once. This CDR3 is built from 15 residues. V was cut by 2 bases and J by 6 bases, with 15 bases left in between. Germline values: CDR1 LGHNA, CDR2 YNFKEQ. Noted time point: sample taken at primary tumor resection. Unsorted samples of tumor, nontumor lung or frozen PBMC had their whole RNA sequenced. This clonotype was picked up many times. Its cognate antigen is unknown. This beta chain was picked up by a library intended for alpha chains and is off target, so its count carries little meaning.

This chain connects TRBV4-2 to TRBJ2-3; no clear D. The source material was lung tumor tissue, sampled at surgery. This receptor was obtained from a male donor with early-stage non-small cell lung cancer. The CDR3 sequence: CASSQLRPTPDTQYF. The CDR3 DNA sequence: TGTGCCAGCAGCCAACTCAGGCCAACCCCCGATACGCAGTATTTT.